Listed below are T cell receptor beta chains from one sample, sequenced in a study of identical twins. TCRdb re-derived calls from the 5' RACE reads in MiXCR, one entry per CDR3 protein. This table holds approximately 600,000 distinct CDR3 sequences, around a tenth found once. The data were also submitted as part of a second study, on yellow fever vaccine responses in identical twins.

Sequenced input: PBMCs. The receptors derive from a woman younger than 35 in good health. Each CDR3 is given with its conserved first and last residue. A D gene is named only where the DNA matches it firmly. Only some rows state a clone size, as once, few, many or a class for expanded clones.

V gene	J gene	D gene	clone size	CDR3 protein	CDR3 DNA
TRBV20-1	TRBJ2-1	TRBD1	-	CSARGQGASSYNEQFF	TGCAGTGCTAGAGGACAGGGGGCTAGCTCCTACAATGAGCAGTTCTTC
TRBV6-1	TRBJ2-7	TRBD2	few	CASSEGFASGISHEQYF	TGTGCCAGCAGTGAAGGGTTCGCTAGCGGGATCTCCCACGAGCAGTACTTC
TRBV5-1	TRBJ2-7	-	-	CASSSGHGTTYEQYF	TGCGCCAGCAGCTCGGGACATGGAACGACCTACGAGCAGTACTTC
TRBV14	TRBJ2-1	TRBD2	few	CASSQVAGAYNEQFF	TGTGCCAGCAGCCAAGTTGCGGGAGCCTACAATGAGCAGTTCTTC
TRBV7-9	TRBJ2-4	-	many	CASSLLEDIAKNIQYF	TGTGCCAGCAGCCTTCTTGAGGATATAGCCAAAAACATTCAGTACTTC
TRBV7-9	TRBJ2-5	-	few	CASSPRPLGQETQYF	TGTGCCAGCAGCCCACGACCCCTGGGACAAGAGACCCAGTACTTC
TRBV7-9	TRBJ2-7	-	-	CASGAGLSYEQYF	TGTGCCAGCGGGGCAGGGCTATCCTACGAGCAGTACTTC
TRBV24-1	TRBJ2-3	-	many	CATSRGASNTDTQYF	TGTGCCACCAGTAGAGGAGCCAGTAACACAGATACGCAGTATTTT
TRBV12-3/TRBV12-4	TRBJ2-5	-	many	CASSLRELQETQYF	TGTGCCAGCAGTCTCCGGGAGTTACAAGAGACCCAGTACTTC
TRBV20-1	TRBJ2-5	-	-	CSARIGETQYF	TGCAGTGCTCGAATCGGAGAGACCCAGTACTTC
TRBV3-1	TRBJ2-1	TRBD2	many	CASSQDLRGGSADNEQFF	TGTGCCAGCAGCCAAGATCTAAGGGGCGGGAGTGCCGACAATGAGCAGTTCTTC
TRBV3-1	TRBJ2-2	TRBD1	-	CASNSGTGAPGELFF	TGTGCCAGCAACTCAGGGACAGGGGCTCCCGGGGAGCTGTTTTTT
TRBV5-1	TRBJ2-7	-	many	CASSLDGGSFLDEQYF	TGCGCCAGCAGCTTGGATGGGGGGTCCTTTCTTGACGAGCAGTACTTC
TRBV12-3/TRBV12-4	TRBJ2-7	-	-	CASSSRTDSYEQYF	TGTGCCAGCAGCTCGCGGACGGATTCCTACGAGCAGTACTTC